This TCR beta chain was obtained from a study of cytomegalovirus exposure and HLA in healthy donors (dated by TCRdb to about 2017). Regarding the research as a whole: An earlier analysis of roughly 630 of the donors reported roughly 300 Gb of sequence data and 117 million unique TCR beta sequences from some 180 million T cells. In addition to the first cohort of around 670 subjects, a separate validation cohort of around 110 different subjects was used. The later analysis used no new phenotypic data to find candidate immune exposures, relying instead on TCR beta sequences and their occurrence across donors. A later genetic analysis took genome-wide SNP genotypes for about three fifths of the 666 donors and used that subset as a discovery cohort. All discovery cohort repertoires had been generated using a single sequencing platform. Among the roughly 430 genotyped donors, approximately 76% belonged to the genetic ancestry cluster associated with self-reported Caucasian donors. HLA typing included class I and class II loci at four-digit resolution. The number of typed donors differed by locus: roughly 629-640 for A, B, C, DRB1 and DQB1; some 500 for DQA1; 600 to 610 for DPA1; and some 430 for DPB1. To predict cytomegalovirus infection status, the study combined high-throughput TCR immunosequencing, statistical association of individual TCRs with disease status, and machine learning. Around 320 gigabases of sequencing data and tens of millions of unique TCR sequences were included in an early release covering about 620 HLA-typed donors. The study aimed to test whether cataloging public T cell receptors could reveal signatures of past pathogen exposure. Four or five DR-DQ haplotypes were handled as single units for association and clustering because linkage in the cohort was strong. The T cell repertoires of 550 to 850 subjects were profiled by immunosequencing and related to cytomegalovirus serostatus. To decide whether each TCR beta V gene segment behaved as functional or pseudogenic, an earlier analysis of over 500 of the donors relied on high-throughput TCR beta sequencing. Donor age, sex, ethnicity and CMV serostatus were collected together with the repertoire data. Among about 410 genotyped donors of the cohort, an average of roughly 230,000 unique TCR beta nucleotide sequences was sequenced per donor, of which 15% to 20% were non-productive. In a later analysis, previously published TCR beta repertoires from about 640 donors were re-analyzed and high-resolution HLA genotyping was added so that TCR occurrence patterns could be studied.

CDR1 and CDR2 are read off the germline V gene as SGDLS and YYNGEE. The junction carries 10 bases between V and J, which are trimmed by 0 bases and 2 bases respectively. The CDR3 contains 15 residues, cysteine and phenylalanine counted. CDR3 DNA is the only sequence kept; it has 45 bases, read in frame from the first base. This clone was seen once. Its antigen is not yet known. Base qualities are missing; no much larger clone stands one base away. Libraries came from the immunoSEQ multiplex PCR assay. A mixture of 60 forward primers for TCR Vbeta segments and 13 reverse primers for TCR Jbeta segments was used in the multiplex PCR. Amplification of the CDR3 region of rearranged TCR beta genes was performed with a multiplex PCR assay on genomic DNA. On the Illumina HiSeq System, the amplified TCR beta libraries were sequenced as 87-base-pair reads. As for the original processing: Across the 700 or so repertoires, a later analysis counted tens of millions of unique TCR beta chains, around 11 million of which were shared by at least two donors. A nearest-neighbor algorithm error-corrected the raw reads and collapsed the reads into unique sequences, merging closely related sequences to remove PCR and sequencing errors. Alignment of CDR3 sequences to IMGT reference sequences was used to assign V, D and J gene segments. For a sequence to be retained, a match of at least six nucleotides was required to both a V gene segment and a J gene segment. A rearrangement was called productive if the CDR3 had no stop codons and remained in frame with V and J, and every other rearrangement was called non-productive. CDR3 was defined by IMGT convention, running from the second conserved V-encoded cysteine to the conserved J-encoded phenylalanine. Sequences without an unambiguous match to a single V gene segment were excluded from the earlier analysis of almost 600 of the donors. An earlier analysis of approximately 590 of the donors classified V segments as functional when productive rearrangements were above 56.7% and as segregating when the standard deviation between donors was above 5%. A statistical classification framework was developed to diagnose cytomegalovirus status using the catalog of TCR beta chain sequences. In a later analysis, TCR nucleotide sequences were compared against IMGT/GENE-DB human TR gene sequences so that V and J genes could be assigned. Using the TCRdist pipeline, a later analysis assigned CDR3 sequences along with most-parsimonious VDJ recombination scenarios. In a later analysis, each TCR beta chain was defined by its CDR3 amino acid sequence together with its V-gene family, and reads lacking a unique V-gene family were excluded. As a way to deal with suspected cross-contamination and a sequencing artifact, a later analysis dropped hundreds of nucleotide sequences that were highly shared and had low generation probability. In a later analysis, a clonal expansion index was calculated for each public chain from normalized within-repertoire ranks of inferred template counts. In a later analysis, generation probabilities were computed using a VDJ recombination model fitted to out-of-frame rearrangements, and the results were checked against IGoR. In a later analysis, TCR-TCR, TCR-HLA and TCR-CMV co-occurrence was scored with hypergeometric tests, and a repertoire-size bias correction was applied to TCR pairs. In a later analysis, false discovery rates were estimated by permuting HLA or CMV assignments 20 times. In a later analysis, co-occurring TCRs were grouped using DBSCAN, and TCRdist sequence similarity was added for clustering within HLA-allele-positive subsets. Repertoires with fewer than 30,000 or more than 120,000 public chains, plus five repertoires with anomalous nucleotide sharing, were excluded from co-occurrence clustering. TCRdb's version of the immuneACCESS table is confined to in-frame rearrangements and falls short of the full clone set. An unresolved V gene accounts for under half of the shortfall where checked; the remainder is of unknown origin. That table supplies the V and J calls and clone size; D and trimming were determined from the DNA. The sample table lists about 140,000 clones, just under 85% of them with a count of one. Of the sample, roughly 1.4% is held by the ten largest clones.

Results the study describes overall, beyond this receptor: While some public TCRs were present in many individuals, most TCR sequences turned up only very rarely across donors. This cohort had only TCR beta chains sequenced, and the lack of alpha or paired-chain data limited which features could be detected. When HLA alleles, especially DR and DQ, strongly co-occurred, attributing TCR associations to individual alleles was difficult. Because the 87-base-pair reads could not distinguish some IMGT-functional V segments, including TRBV6-2 and TRBV6-3, those segments were excluded. CMV serostatus was the only immune exposure information available for the cohort. Most CMV-associated TCR beta chains appeared to be HLA-restricted in a later analysis, and the HLA associations seemed to be driven largely by CMV exposure. Because counts were too low, seventeen rarely observed V segments, including chromosome 9 orphons, were excluded from the earlier analysis of 587 of the donors. A further reported finding was that TCR beta sequences accurately predicted the HLA-A and HLA-B alleles for most subjects in the first cohort. Because HLA typing was missing for some donors at each locus, association tests included only the typed subset. A few of the identified cytomegalovirus-associated TCR beta chains were confirmed in vitro to be specific for cytomegalovirus antigens. Roughly uniform sequencing depth across donors was assumed in presence/absence analyses, although this assumption may not hold. In a later analysis, HLA-associated TCR beta chains were found to be more clonally expanded and to have lower generation probabilities than equally common non-associated chains. In an earlier analysis of around 600 of the donors, most TCR beta V segments appeared in productive rearrangements about 87% or about 30% of the time, broadly matching IMGT annotations. According to a later genetic analysis, donors in an Asian-associated ancestry cluster had fewer N-insertions in productive TCRs than the approximately 670-donor mean. Linkage disequilibrium might explain the correlated functional status among segregating V segments, but an unknown experimental factor could not be ruled out. In the study, around 160 TCR beta chains were listed as associated with cytomegalovirus. In a later genetic analysis, a missense DCLRE1C variant was associated with V-gene and J-gene trimming of TCR beta chains, and the association was replicated in an independent cohort. In a later analysis, several top co-occurrence clusters were reported to appear linked to parvovirus B19, influenza, CMV and Epstein-Barr virus. According to the authors, the approach could potentially be generalized to other disease states and immunological phenotypes. The sequencing pipeline was judged likely to have produced a cluster of highly shared sequence variants as a technical artifact. According to a later analysis, TCR association rates differed among HLA loci, with DRB1 alleles showing the most associated TCRs and HLA-C alleles showing the fewest. A later analysis associated approximately 17,000 TCR beta sequences with specific HLA alleles at a false discovery rate of 0.05. Cytomegalovirus status was reported to be diagnosed by the classifier with high specificity and sensitivity in both the original and validation cohorts.

The cohort was made up of roughly 670 healthy bone marrow donors. All cohort members were sampled while nominally healthy, although unrecorded immune exposures were likely present. The donor was CMV seropositive and was included in the group of 300 or so seropositive cohort members. Every donor gave a peripheral blood sample, and the peripheral blood mononuclear cells from that sample were used for TCR beta sequencing. The Qiagen DNeasy Blood Extraction Kit was used to extract genomic DNA from the blood cell samples. The sequence joins TRBV9 to TRBJ2-3, with an unclear D gene assignment. The clonotype originates from a man aged 25 to 45 in good health and CMV-seropositive. The sample was PBMCs. The CDR3 sequence is CASSVVLPYTDTQYF. The bases read TGTGCCAGCAGCGTAGTACTTCCATACACAGATACGCAGTATTTT.